These T cell receptor beta chains were read from a single sample in a study of graft-versus-host responses after intestinal transplantation. Sequenced by immunoSEQ multiplex PCR; TCRdb stores in-frame clones only, minus some. Of about 15,000 clones listed, around 35% were seen once; the top ten hold 3.7%. The sequences come from alloreactive CD4+ T cells from a mixed lymphocyte reaction culture, collected before intestinal transplant. These TCRs come from a human patient who received an intestinal transplant. CDR3s include the opening cysteine and the closing phenylalanine or tryptophan. A D gene is named only where the DNA matches it firmly. Where a row states a size, it is once, few, many or the class of an expanded clone; other rows omit it.

v_call	d_call	j_call	clone_size	cdr3_nt	cdr3_aa
TRBV4-1	TRBD2	TRBJ2-7	.	TGTGCCAGCAGCCAAGGTAGCGGGAATCGCGACGAGCAGTACTTC	CASSQGSGNRDEQYF
TRBV10-1	.	TRBJ2-5	.	TGCGCCACCCGGGCGTTAGAGACCCAGTACTTC	CATRALETQYF
TRBV29-1	TRBD1	TRBJ1-1	.	TGCAGCGTTGCCCTCCGACAGGGTTTGAACACTGAAGCTTTCTTT	CSVALRQGLNTEAFF
TRBV4-2	TRBD1	TRBJ2-3	.	TGTGCCAGCAGCCAAGCCGGCAGGGGGCACGCAGATACGCAGTATTTT	CASSQAGRGHADTQYF
TRBV4-1	TRBD2	TRBJ2-7	.	TGCGCCCGCAGCCGCTCACTGGGGGGGGGACTCTACGAGCAGTACTTC	CARSRSLGGGLYEQYF
TRBV2	.	TRBJ2-7	.	TGTGCCAGCAGTGGTACTAGGGGGGCCTACGAGCAGTACTTC	CASSGTRGAYEQYF
TRBV19	.	TRBJ1-2	.	TGTGCCAGTAGTTGGGCAGGGGAAAACTATGGCTACACCTTC	CASSWAGENYGYTF
TRBV6-1	.	TRBJ2-7	few	TGTGCCAGCAGTTCAATGAGGCTAGCCCCCTACGAGCAGTACTTC	CASSSMRLAPYEQYF
TRBV5-1	.	TRBJ1-4	large	TGCGCCAGCAGCTTGAAGGGGTTTCGAGAAAAACTGTTTTTT	CASSLKGFREKLFF
TRBV6-1	.	TRBJ1-5	.	TGTGCCATCAGAAGCACAGGTGACAATCAGCCCCAGCATTTT	CAIRSTGDNQPQHF
TRBV6-5	.	TRBJ1-1	few	TGTGCCAGCAGTGAACGGGGGGCCGAGGGAAGAGCTTTCTTT	CASSERGAEGRAFF
TRBV12-5	.	TRBJ2-7	few	TGTGCTAGTGGTTTGGAAACCATCTCCTACGAGCAGTACTTC	CASGLETISYEQYF
TRBV2	.	TRBJ2-3	.	TGTGCCAGCAGTATAAGGGATACGCAGTATTTT	CASSIRDTQYF
TRBV6-6	TRBD1	TRBJ2-7	few	TGTGCCAGCAGCTCAACCGGGACAGGGGCTACAAAGCAGTACTTC	CASSSTGTGATKQYF
TRBV11-2	.	TRBJ1-2	.	TGTGCCAGCAGCTTACCAGCGGCGGGGGCTAACTATGGCTACACCTTC	CASSLPAAGANYGYTF
TRBV5-1	.	TRBJ2-3	.	TGCGCCAGCAGCTTGCTCGGCGGGGGCACCACAGATACGCAGTATTTT	CASSLLGGGTTDTQYF
TRBV11-2	.	TRBJ2-3	medium-sized	TGTGCCAGCAGCTTAGTTGGGCCAGATACGCAGTATTTT	CASSLVGPDTQYF
TRBV6-5	.	TRBJ1-6	few	TGTGCCAGCAGTTCTCTTGGGGCAGGGGACAATTCACCCCTCCACTTT	CASSSLGAGDNSPLHF
TRBV25-1	TRBD1	TRBJ1-1	medium-sized	TGTGCCAGCGGAACCAGACAGGGCCACACTGAAGCTTTCTTT	CASGTRQGHTEAFF
TRBV12-1	.	TRBJ2-7	.	TGTGCCAGCAGCTTTGTCGACGGGACAGGCGGCCTCTGGCAGTACTTC	CASSFVDGTGGLWQYF
TRBV2	.	TRBJ1-4	.	TGTGCCAGCAAAGAGACGACGGGAACTAATGAAAAACTGTTTTTT	CASKETTGTNEKLFF
TRBV2	TRBD1	TRBJ2-3	.	TGTGCCAGCGCCGGGACAGCGAGCACAGATACGCAGTATTTT	CASAGTASTDTQYF
TRBV5-4	TRBD1	TRBJ1-3	.	TGTGCCAGCAGCTTGACAGGGGGCTATGGAAACACCATATATTTT	CASSLTGGYGNTIYF
TRBV10-3	TRBD2	TRBJ2-5	.	TGTGCCATCAGTGAGGTACTAGCGCTACCCCAAATGGTGGAGACCCAGTACTTC	CAISEVLALPQMVETQYF
TRBV5-4	TRBD2	TRBJ2-2	.	TGTGCCAGCAGCTTGGCTAGCGGGGGGGTGACCGGGGAGCTGTTTTTT	CASSLASGGVTGELFF
TRBV6-6	.	TRBJ2-1	few	TGTGCCAGCAGTTACAGGGTCGAGCAGTTCTTC	CASSYRVEQFF
TRBV19	.	TRBJ2-2	few	TGTGCCAGTAGCCCCTCCAGGGTCACCGGGGAGCTGTTTTTT	CASSPSRVTGELFF
TRBV19	TRBD2	TRBJ2-2	few	TGTGCCAGTAACGCCGGGGGGGGTATCACCGGGGAGCTGTTTTTT	CASNAGGGITGELFF
TRBV6-9	.	TRBJ2-3	few	TGTGCCACCAGGAGGTCGGTCACCACAGATACGCAGTATTTT	CATRRSVTTDTQYF
TRBV5-1	.	TRBJ2-1	.	TGCGCCAGAAGAAACTTTTCGGGGGGCGATGAGCAGTTCTTC	CARRNFSGGDEQFF
TRBV28	TRBD1	TRBJ1-3	few	TGTGCCAGCAGTTTGCAGGGGGCACGCGACACCATATATTTT	CASSLQGARDTIYF
TRBV6-5	TRBD1	TRBJ1-6	.	TGTGCCAGCAGTCAACAGGGGCCCCCCAACTCACCCCTCCACTTT	CASSQQGPPNSPLHF